A few counts support the clone carrying this T cell receptor beta chain. This entry comes from a study of beta chain features in type 1 diabetes. The authors sorted CD4+ naive, central memory, regulatory and stem cell-like memory cells via CD45RO/CCR7/CD25/CD127/CD95/CD27. The CDR3 consists of 18 residues. Trimming stripped 4 bases from V and 1 base from J, with 22 bases between. Germline CDR1 reads SGHNT; CDR2 reads YYREEE (reference sequence). The isolated RNA, all of it, was reverse transcribed, so expressed TCRB transcripts were what got sequenced. The assay was immunoSEQ multiplex PCR, and TCRdb's table has in-frame clones only and misses some. Of around 240,000 clones in the sample, around 68% were seen once.

The rearrangement links TRBV5-4 to TRBJ2-3; maybe TRBD2 (6 bases). Sequenced: naive CD4+ T cells from blood. This TCR was sampled from a man between 25 and 39 years old in good health. The CDR3 protein is CASSLLWAGIPGTDTQYF. In DNA, the CDR3 is TGTGCCAGCAGCCTCTTATGGGCGGGGATACCGGGCACAGATACGCAGTATTTT.